This T cell receptor beta chain appears in the sequencing data of a study of T-cell memory formation after mild COVID-19. Study-level results: Clonal second-wave expansions that peaked on day 37 had unconfirmed SARS-CoV-2 specificity. Later expanders leaned toward CD4+, whereas clones contracting from day 15 to 85 were balanced CD4/CD8. Pre-infection memory already had some responding clones, implying cross-reactive memory joined.

Sample barcodes and UMIs were carried by the TCR alpha and TCR beta cDNA libraries that 5'RACE generated with constant-segment primers. TCRdb fed the 5' RACE reads into MiXCR, producing one record per CDR3 protein. Of hundreds of thousands of distinct CDR3 sequences in the sample, roughly 13% are singletons; the top ten hold about 20%. With 9 bases removed from V and 2 bases from J, the gap between germline ends came to 19 bases. This CDR3 is built from 15 residues. CDR1 is LNHDA and CDR2 is SQIVND in the germline V gene (reference sequence). About this clonotype itself: The antigen is unknown.

The specimen was PBMCs or a T cell subset sorted from them (not recorded which). The sequence came from a man aged 18 to 29 who had mild COVID-19 (a few samples of this study predate the infection). Cell type and time point are not known. V is TRBV19 and J is TRBJ1-2; D gene unclear. The CDR3 region is CASSGPTLRNYGYTF. DNA for the CDR3: TGTGCCAGCAGCGGGCCTACCCTACGGAACTATGGCTACACCTTC.